The present entry profiles one TCR beta chain with its context. What it binds is not known. This sample stems from a study of T-cell memory formation after mild COVID-19. As for the study in general: In these data, TCR clusters were largely donor specific.

TCRdb independently ran MiXCR on the 5' RACE reads; one entry per CDR3 protein. The repertoire includes about 55,000 distinct CDR3 sequences, 25% to 35% of them detected once, and roughly 47% sits in the top ten. Study-level points and caveats: Largely, contracting CD4+ clones fell within CM and EM, and contracting CD8+ clones within EMRA. Clones that contracted from day 15 to 85 had balanced CD4/CD8; later expanders were CD4+ biased.

The TCR sequence derives from a man aged 18 to 35 who had mild COVID-19 (a few samples of this study predate the infection). Cell type and time point are not known. Sequencing was done on a sample of PBMCs or a T cell subset sorted from them (not recorded which).

The CDR3 bases are TGTGCCAGCAGCGTAGTTGGCGGTGGGCAAGAGACCCAGTACTTC. As protein: CASSVVGGGQETQYF. This chain uses TRBV9 with TRBJ2-5; D call uncertain. V was cut by 0 bases and J by 2 bases, with 11 bases left in between. Germline V gene sequence: CDR1 SGDLS, CDR2 YYNGEE. The CDR3 contains 15 residues.